Included here is one TCR beta chain sequence, with context. Its antigen is not yet known. No much larger clone is present one base from it, and per-base qualities are unavailable. These data come from a study of cytotoxic CD8 clonotypes in ibrutinib-treated CLL (dated by TCRdb to about 2021). Regarding the complete study: The cohort had about ten relapsed/refractory and approximately 15 treatment-naive patients; some 17 were IGHV unmutated. Partial responses were observed in 24 patients and complete responses in 2; after a median follow-up of about 69 months, remission was maintained in 15 or so patients and progression was observed in approximately 12. Cryopreserved peripheral blood mononuclear cells were obtained prior to treatment, at the time of response, and at either disease progression or sustained remission. Every remission and progressive disease sample was obtained while ibrutinib was still being received by the patients. Samples at response were collected after a median of roughly twelve months of treatment, with a range of roughly 6 to 40 months. Longitudinal samples were obtainable from about 30% of the 86 participants in the trial. An average of around 250,000 productive templates and 94,082 productive rearrangements was obtained per sample.

The time point tag for this specimen amounts to: 20 to 25 months on ibrutinib. Approximately 2 micrograms of genomic DNA were extracted from cryopreserved PBMCs for TCR beta library preparation. High-throughput TCR beta sequencing was performed on longitudinal blood samples from CLL patients receiving ibrutinib monotherapy. The patients took part in an open-label, single-center phase 2 trial of ibrutinib monotherapy. Each clonotype received, on average, 10x coverage in deep resolution sequencing performed on a MiSeq, where the target depth lay between 1 in 1 million and 1 in 200,000 T cells. The immunoSEQ hsTCRB Kit was used to generate the TCR beta libraries. Under the source paper's analysis protocol: Data were analyzed with ImmunoSEQ Data Assistant and ImmunoSEQ Analyzer, with V, D and J genes assigned per IMGT definitions. Clonality, with values ranging from 0 to 1, was calculated as one minus the normalized Shannon entropy of productive rearrangement frequencies. Only overrepresented clonotypes making up at least 0.05% of the repertoire of each patient were included in the public clonotype analysis. Repertoires from thirteen age-matched healthy donors in immuneACCESS were used as clonality controls. Here the immuneACCESS table is served through TCRdb, limited to in-frame sequences with V and J called. Missing clones are a known gap in these copies; in checked studies unresolved V genes cover under half, and the rest lacks a known reason. V and J calls and clone size are copied from that table; D and trimming were computed from the DNA. In this sample the table shows around 130,000 clones, less than 90% of which occur a single time. 3% to 4% of the sample rests with the top ten.

Broad study findings and their caveats: Sustained-remission and progressing patients did not have matched sampling times, and lymph node repertoires were not examined. Public clonotypes were rare and either shrank or stayed stable during treatment, and the rise in clonality at ibrutinib response reflected expansion of private clonotypes. Baseline clonality exceeded that of age-matched healthy donors and correlated strongly with circulating CD8+ T-cell counts. Clonality increased at ibrutinib response, stayed stable in sustained remission, and fell back toward baseline at progression.

CDR1 and CDR2, per the germline V gene, are KGHSH and LQKENI. The CDR3 runs 15 residues from the cysteine to the phenylalanine. Only the CDR3 DNA stays, 45 bases, in frame from base 1. The junction shows trimming of 2 bases on V and 6 bases on J, plus 14 bases between the germline ends. The rearranged chain carries TRBV18 and TRBJ1-3; the D gene remains uncertain. Source: PBMCs, taken after 24 months of ibrutinib treatment. This receptor was taken from a human donor with chronic lymphocytic leukemia. The CDR3 loop reads CASSPTSASENTIYF. The base sequence is TGTGCCAGCTCACCAACGTCGGCAAGTGAAAACACCATATATTTT. Outside the CDR3, residues come from the reference TRBV18 and TRBJ1-3 proteins, so the full variable domain is: NAGVMQNPRHLVRRRGQEARLRCSPMKGHSHVYWYRQLPEEGLKFMVYLQKENIIDESGMPKERFSAEFPKEGPSILRIQQVVRGDSAAYFCASSPTSASENTIYFGEGSWLTVV.